Included here is one T cell receptor (beta chain) sequence, with context. Its specificity is not known. This sample is part of a study of vaccination effects on CD4 cells after COVID-19. Sequencing in the ViraFEST assay came after antigen-specific CD4+ T cells had been expanded with viral peptide pools, which were used to stimulate PBMC. Having been cultured for roughly 11 days, the cells underwent CD4+ T cell isolation. From March to December 2020, the person had a SARS-CoV-2 infection that was confirmed by PCR. The repertoire was sequenced with immunoSEQ multiplex PCR; TCRdb's copy has only in-frame clones and lacks some. The sample holds more than 20,000 clones, about 80% seen once. Germline assignment: CDR1 SGHAT and CDR2 FQDESV (reference sequence). The CDR3 runs to 14 residues. Trimming cost V 2 bases and J 6 bases, with 12 bases left between them.

The TCR comes from a human donor who had a prior SARS-CoV-2 infection. The V call is TRBV11-1, the J call TRBJ2-3; tentative D call: TRBD2 (5 bases). The material was CD4+ T cells from PBMCs cultured with a peptide pool, obtained before COVID-19 vaccination. In DNA, the CDR3 is TGTGCCAGCAGCTTACGCCCGGGGTTGGATACGCAGTATTTT. This codes for CASSLRPGLDTQYF.